This T cell receptor (beta chain) was obtained from a study of cytomegalovirus exposure and HLA in healthy donors. Study summary: Early release data held tens of millions of unique TCRs from HLA-typed donors.

This clone was detected only a few times. The CDR3 has 12 residues. Germline CDR1 LNHDA, CDR2 SQIVND (reference sequence). V lost 4 bases, J lost 3 bases, and 6 bases lay in between. Primers for the PCR totalled 60 Vbeta and 13 Jbeta. Assay: immunoSEQ multiplex PCR; the TCRdb copy retains only in-frame clones and omits some. The table shows 95,000 to 150,000 clones, with around 70% occurring only once. This receptor was taken from a woman aged 40-49 years in good health and CMV-seronegative. Sequencing used PBMCs. The chain employs TRBV19 and TRBJ1-1; D gene uncertain. The CDR3 here is CASSRAYTEAFF. CDR3 sequence (DNA): TGTGCCAGTAGTAGGGCCTACACTGAAGCTTTCTTT.